This record looks at one T cell receptor beta chain sequence and its context. PCR involved 60 Vbeta and 13 Jbeta primers. Generated by immunoSEQ multiplex PCR, the TCRdb table keeps only in-frame clones and is missing some. The sample records about 100,000 clones, around 79% being singletons. Trimming cost V 2 bases and J 3 bases, with 15 bases left between them. This CDR3 is 16 amino acids long. Germline CDR1 and CDR2: SGHKS and YYEKEE (reference sequence). The data belong to a study of cytomegalovirus exposure and HLA in healthy donors. The receptor's source is a man aged 55-75 years in good health and CMV-seropositive. The sequenced sample consisted of PBMCs. V usage is TRBV5-5 and J usage is TRBJ1-5, with D possibly matching TRBD1 (6 bases). This CDR3 reads CASSLGGSTFNQPQHF. The CDR3 bases are TGTGCCAGCAGCTTAGGGGGATCCACCTTCAATCAGCCCCAGCATTTT.